Below, 10 T cell receptor beta chains from the same sample are listed, as sequenced in a study of CXCR3-negative and CXCR3-positive naive CD8 T cells. Libraries of TRB cDNA were made by 5' RACE and carried UMIs. TCRdb reprocessed the 5' RACE reads and reports one entry per CDR3 protein, with no DNA. The sample has around 92,000 distinct CDR3 sequences, and its top ten clones hold around 1.7%. Specimen: naive CXCR3- CD8+ T cells from blood. The sample's subset: CD45RO-CCR7+CD27+CD95- naive CD8+ T cells lacking CXCR3 (TNR3-). Receptor source: a human donor in good health. Some clones in this sample may be carry-over from other donors' samples.

CDR3 protein: CSARDLDGSKNIQYF. The chain joins TRBV20-1 to TRBJ2-4. The CDR3 runs to 15 residues. Germline V gene sequence: CDR1 DFQATT, CDR2 SNEGSKA (reference sequence).

The chain combines TRBV28 with TRBJ2-5; the TCRdb D gene call, TRBD1, has no DNA to confirm it. Germline V gene sequence: CDR1 MDHEN, CDR2 SYDVKM. This CDR3 is built from 12 residues. The CDR3 spells CASSTGGETQYF. Using reference TRBV28 and TRBJ2-5 for the parts outside the CDR3, the full variable domain is DVKVTQSSRYLVKRTGEKVFLECVQDMDHENMFWYRQDPGLGLRLIYFSYDVKMKEKGDIPEGYSVSREKKERFSLILESASTNQTSMYLCASSTGGETQYFGPGTRLLVL.

The genes are TRBV5-1 and TRBJ2-1; TCRdb gives TRBD2 as the D gene, but with no DNA this cannot be confirmed. The V gene's germline CDR1 is SGHRS and CDR2 YFSETQ. The CDR3 is 13 amino acids. CDR3 residues: CASSFVSDNEQFF.

The genes are TRBV5-1 and TRBJ2-7. The germline V gene encodes CDR1 SGHRS and CDR2 YFSETQ. The CDR3 runs to 15 residues. The CDR3 region is CASSWDKGSDYEQYF.

This chain connects TRBV28 to TRBJ1-1; TCRdb's D call, TRBD1, is unchecked because there is no DNA. The CDR3 consists of 15 residues. From germline, CDR1 is MDHEN and CDR2 SYDVKM. The CDR3 region is CASSYRGALNTEAFF.

This sequence joins TRBV7-8 and TRBJ2-5; lacking DNA, the TRBD2 call made by TCRdb goes unchecked. Germline V gene data show CDR1 as SGHVS and CDR2 as FQNEAQ. The CDR3 is 16 amino acids. Here the CDR3 reads CASSLPPGLGAETQYF.

The V gene is TRBV5-1, the J gene TRBJ2-7. Germline CDR1 SGHRS, CDR2 YFSETQ. This CDR3 comprises 13 residues. Here the CDR3 reads CASSLGGPYEQYF.

V and J are TRBV7-9 and TRBJ2-1; TCRdb proposes TRBD1, but this gene call is untestable without DNA. Germline assignment: CDR1 SEHNR and CDR2 FQNEAQ (reference sequence). The CDR3 runs 15 residues. The CDR3 is CASSPAAGTLNEQFF. The whole variable domain, filled in from reference TRBV7-9 and TRBJ2-1, reads DTGVSQNPRHKITKRGQNVTFRCDPISEHNRLYWYRQTLGQGPEFLTYFQNEAQLEKSRLLSDRFSAERPKGSFSTLEIQRTEQGDSAMYLCASSPAAGTLNEQFFGPGTRLTVL.

The chain employs TRBV13 and TRBJ1-1; the D call of TRBD1 rests on TCRdb alone, since no DNA is present to check it. CDR3 length equals 15 residues. The germline V gene encodes CDR1 PRHDT and CDR2 FYEKMQ (reference sequence). The CDR3 spells CASSHQGQGETEAFF. Drawing the rest from reference TRBV13 and TRBJ1-1, the complete variable domain is AAGVIQSPRHLIKEKRETATLKCYPIPRHDTVYWYQQGPGQDPQFLISFYEKMQSDKGSIPDRFSAQQFSDYHSELNMSSLELGDSALYFCASSHQGQGETEAFFGQGTRLTVV.

The V and J genes are TRBV6-6 and TRBJ2-3; TCRdb's D call of TRBD1 is untestable without DNA. The CDR3 is made up of 15 amino acids. Germline loops: CDR1 MNHNY, CDR2 SVGAGI (reference sequence). The CDR3 loop is CASSYSRGPTDTQYF.